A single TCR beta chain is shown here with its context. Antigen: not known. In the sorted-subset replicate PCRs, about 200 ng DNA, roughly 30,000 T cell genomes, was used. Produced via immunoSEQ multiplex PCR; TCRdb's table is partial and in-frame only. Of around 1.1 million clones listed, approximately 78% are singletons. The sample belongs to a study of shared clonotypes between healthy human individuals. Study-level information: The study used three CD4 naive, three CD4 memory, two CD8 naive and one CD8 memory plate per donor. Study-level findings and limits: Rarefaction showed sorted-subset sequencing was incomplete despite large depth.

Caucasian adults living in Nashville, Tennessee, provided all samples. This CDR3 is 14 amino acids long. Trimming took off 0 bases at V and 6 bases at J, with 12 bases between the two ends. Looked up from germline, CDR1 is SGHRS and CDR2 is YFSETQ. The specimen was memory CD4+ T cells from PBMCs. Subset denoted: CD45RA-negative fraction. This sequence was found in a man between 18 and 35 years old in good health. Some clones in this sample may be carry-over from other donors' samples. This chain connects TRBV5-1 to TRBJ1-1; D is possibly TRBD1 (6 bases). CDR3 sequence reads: CASSLGQEFSEAFF. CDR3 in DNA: TGCGCCAGCAGCTTGGGACAGGAGTTCTCTGAAGCTTTCTTT. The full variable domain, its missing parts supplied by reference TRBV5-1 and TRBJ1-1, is KAGVTQTPRYLIKTRGQQVTLSCSPISGHRSVSWYQQTPGQGLQFLFEYFSETQRNKGNFPGRFSGRQFSNSRSEMNVSTLELGDSALYLCASSLGQEFSEAFFGQGTRLTVV.